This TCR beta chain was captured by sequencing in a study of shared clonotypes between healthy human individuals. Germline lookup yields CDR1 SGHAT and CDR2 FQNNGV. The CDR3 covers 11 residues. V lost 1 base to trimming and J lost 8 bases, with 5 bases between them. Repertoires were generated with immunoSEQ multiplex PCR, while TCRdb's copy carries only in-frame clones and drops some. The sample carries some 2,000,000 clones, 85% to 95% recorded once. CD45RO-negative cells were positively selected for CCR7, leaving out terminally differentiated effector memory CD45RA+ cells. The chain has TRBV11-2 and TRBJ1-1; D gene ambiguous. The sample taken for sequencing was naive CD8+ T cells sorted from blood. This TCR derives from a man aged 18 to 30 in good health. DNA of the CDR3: TGTGCCAGCAGCTTAGTTAACGAAGCTTTCTTT. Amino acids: CASSLVNEAFF.